This TCR beta chain was retrieved from a study of T cells after yellow fever vaccination. Notes on the study in general: Contamination by abundant bulk-population clonotypes could be present in FACS-sorted repertoires. Most clones from primary vaccination resurfaced after the booster (around 95% CD4, more than 75% CD8).

On this clonotype itself: Its target is unknown.

There are 13 residues in the CDR3. Germline V CDR1 and CDR2: KGHSH, LQKENI. V lost 6 bases and J lost 0, with 8 bases in between. TCRdb independently ran MiXCR on the 5' RACE reads; one entry per CDR3 protein. Of approximately 300,000 distinct CDR3 sequences in the sample, around 6.8% were seen once. Sequenced here: PBMCs, sampled more than 35 days after the first yellow fever vaccination. This receptor was taken from a young man who received the YFV17D yellow fever vaccine. This rearrangement joins TRBV18 to TRBJ2-5; D unresolved. This CDR3 reads CASSREYQETQYF. The DNA of the CDR3 is TGTGCCAGCTCCCGAGAGTACCAAGAGACCCAGTACTTC. Based on the CDR3 plus reference TRBV18 and TRBJ2-5, the full variable domain is NAGVMQNPRHLVRRRGQEARLRCSPMKGHSHVYWYRQLPEEGLKFMVYLQKENIIDESGMPKERFSAEFPKEGPSILRIQQVVRGDSAAYFCASSREYQETQYFGPGTRLLVL.